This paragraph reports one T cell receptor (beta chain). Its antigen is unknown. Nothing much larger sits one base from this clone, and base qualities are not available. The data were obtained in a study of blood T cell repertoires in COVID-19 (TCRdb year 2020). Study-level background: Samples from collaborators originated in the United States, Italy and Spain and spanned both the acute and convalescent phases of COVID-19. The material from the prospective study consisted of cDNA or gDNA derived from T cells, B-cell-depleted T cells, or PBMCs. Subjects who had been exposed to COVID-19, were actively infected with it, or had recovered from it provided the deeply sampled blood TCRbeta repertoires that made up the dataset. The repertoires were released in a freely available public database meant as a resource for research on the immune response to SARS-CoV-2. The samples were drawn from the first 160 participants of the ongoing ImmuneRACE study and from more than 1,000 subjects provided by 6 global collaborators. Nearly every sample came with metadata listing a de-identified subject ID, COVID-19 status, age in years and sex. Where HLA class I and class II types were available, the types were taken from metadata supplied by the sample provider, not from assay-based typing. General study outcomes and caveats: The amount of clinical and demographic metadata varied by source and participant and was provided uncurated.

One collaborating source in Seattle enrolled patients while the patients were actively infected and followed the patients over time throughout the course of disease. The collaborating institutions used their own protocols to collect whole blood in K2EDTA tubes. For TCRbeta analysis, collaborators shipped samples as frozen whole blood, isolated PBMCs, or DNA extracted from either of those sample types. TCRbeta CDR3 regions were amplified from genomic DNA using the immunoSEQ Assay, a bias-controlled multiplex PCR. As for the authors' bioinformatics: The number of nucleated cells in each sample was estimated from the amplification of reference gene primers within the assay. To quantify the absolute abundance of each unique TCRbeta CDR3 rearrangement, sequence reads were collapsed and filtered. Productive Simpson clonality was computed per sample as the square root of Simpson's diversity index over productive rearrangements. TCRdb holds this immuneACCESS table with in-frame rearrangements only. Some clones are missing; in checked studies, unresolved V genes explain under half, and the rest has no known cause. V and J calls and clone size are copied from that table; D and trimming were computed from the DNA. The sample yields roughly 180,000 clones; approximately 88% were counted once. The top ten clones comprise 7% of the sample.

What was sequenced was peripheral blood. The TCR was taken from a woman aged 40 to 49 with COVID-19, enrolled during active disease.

This receptor has the CDR3 CATSGPTDSHEQFF. The sequenced DNA is TGTGCCACCAGTGGTCCGACAGACTCCCATGAGCAGTTCTTC. Recombination connected TRBV24-1 to TRBJ2-1; D gene: possibly TRBD1, on 5 matching bases. Measured from the cysteine to the phenylalanine, the CDR3 is 14 residues long. Just CDR3 DNA is preserved here, 42 bases in frame from base 1. As encoded in the germline V gene, CDR1 is KGHDR while CDR2 is SFDVKD. Trimming removed 5 bases from V and 8 bases from J, leaving 15 bases between the germline ends.